A single sample is the source of the 15 T cell receptor beta chains below, sequenced in a study of T cell responses to AZD1222 COVID-19 vaccine. Data came from immunoSEQ multiplex PCR; TCRdb stores just in-frame clones and leaves some out. This sample has around 160,000 clones, with 89% found just once. The sequencing here drew on peripheral blood, taken on day 0 of AZD1222 vaccination. These receptors originate from an adult in good health.

The chain recombines TRBV7-9 with TRBJ1-3; no definite D call. CDR3 size: 15 residues. V dropped 5 bases and J dropped 2 bases, with 13 bases sitting between them. From germline, CDR1 is SEHNR and CDR2 FQNEAQ (reference sequence). CDR3 in amino acids: CASSPSLGPGNTIYF. DNA of the CDR3: TGTGCCAGCAGCCCCTCTTTGGGCCCTGGAAACACCATATATTTT. The entire variable domain, with the rest obtained from reference TRBV7-9 and TRBJ1-3, is as follows: DTGVSQNPRHKITKRGQNVTFRCDPISEHNRLYWYRQTLGQGPEFLTYFQNEAQLEKSRLLSDRFSAERPKGSFSTLEIQRTEQGDSAMYLCASSPSLGPGNTIYFGEGSWLTVV.

The chain links TRBV3-1 (or the pseudogene TRBV3-2) to TRBJ1-1; D remains ambiguous. Between the trimmed V and J ends, which lost 5 bases and 0 bases, there was a span of 7 bases. The V gene's germline CDR1 is LGHDT and CDR2 YNNKEL (reference sequence). The CDR3 extends over 13 amino acids. This chain's CDR3 is CASSFNMNTEAFF. In nucleotides, the CDR3 is TGTGCCAGCAGCTTTAATATGAACACTGAAGCTTTCTTT.

This clone was seen a few times. The chain employs TRBV28 and TRBJ1-6, with 8 positions matching TRBD1. This CDR3 contains 16 residues. CDR1 is MDHEN, CDR2 SYDVKM, per germline. The V gene end was trimmed by 6 bases and the J gene end by 3 bases; junction bases not matched to a gene: 7. This CDR3 reads CASRELGTGYNSPLHF. Written as DNA, the CDR3 is TGTGCCAGCAGAGAACTGGGGACAGGCTATAATTCACCCCTCCACTTT.

The J gene is TRBJ2-7, the V gene TRBV7-3, with D possibly matching TRBD1 (6 bases). The ends were cut back, 5 bases at V and 5 bases at J, with 16 bases in the middle. This CDR3 comprises 14 residues. Germline lookup yields CDR1 SGHTA and CDR2 FQGTGA. CDR3 DNA: TGTGCCAGCAGCCCACAGGGTTCCCGGGACGAGCAGTACTTC. Protein sequence: CASSPQGSRDEQYF.

This clone appeared a few times. The gene calls are TRBV7-3 and TRBJ2-2; TRBD2 aligns across 9 bases. J was trimmed by 0 bases and V by 4 bases; bases with no gene match: 0. Germline CDR1 is SGHTA and CDR2 is FQGTGA. This CDR3 is 15 amino acids long. CDR3 in amino acids: CASSSSGANTGELFF. Written as DNA, the CDR3 is TGTGCCAGCAGCTCTAGCGGGGCGAACACCGGGGAGCTGTTTTTT.

The chain couples TRBV6-5 to TRBJ2-2, with unresolved D. This CDR3 spans 15 amino acids. The germline V gene has CDR1 MNHEY and CDR2 SVGAGI. V shed 5 bases and J shed 6 bases, with 16 bases lying between them. The CDR3 protein is CASSLLGPPSGELFF. The CDR3 nucleotides read TGTGCCAGCAGTCTACTGGGCCCCCCTTCCGGGGAGCTGTTTTTT.

The gene calls are TRBV27 and TRBJ2-2, with D possibly being TRBD2 (6 bases). V shed 2 bases and J shed 0 bases, with 19 bases lying between them. Germline CDR1 and CDR2: MNHEY and SMNVEV (reference sequence). The CDR3 runs 19 residues. The CDR3 is CASSLRPGSSVPNTGELFF. The CDR3 DNA follows: TGTGCCAGCAGTTTACGTCCCGGGTCTAGCGTGCCGAACACCGGGGAGCTGTTTTTT.

The chain combines TRBV9 with TRBJ1-2; D might be TRBD1 (5 bases). This CDR3 spans 14 amino acids. Germline CDR1 SGDLS, CDR2 YYNGEE. V lost 4 bases and J 6 bases, leaving 16 bases between the germline ends. CDR3 nucleotide sequence: TGTGCCAGCAGCCCAACGCCAGGGAGGAATGGCTACACCTTC. It codes for CASSPTPGRNGYTF.

V gene TRBV6-5 combines with J gene TRBJ2-7, with D tentatively TRBD1 (5 bases). V lost 2 bases to trimming and J lost 3 bases, with 14 bases between them. The CDR3 length is 15 residues. Germline V gene sequence: CDR1 MNHEY, CDR2 SVGAGI. The CDR3 reads CASSYDSTFNYEQYF. Here the CDR3 DNA reads TGTGCCAGCAGTTACGACAGCACGTTCAACTACGAGCAGTACTTC.

The J gene is TRBJ2-6, the V gene TRBV27, with 8 bases aligning to TRBD1. The CDR3 loop spans 16 amino acids. Looked up from germline, CDR1 is MNHEY and CDR2 is SMNVEV (reference sequence). The trim removed 7 bases at V and 1 base at J, leaving 6 bases unmatched. CDR3 amino acids: CASKTGEVSGANVLTF. The CDR3 coding sequence is TGTGCCAGCAAGACAGGGGAGGTTTCTGGGGCCAACGTCCTGACTTTC.

This chain's CDR3 is CASSARTSGSFQQFF. The CDR3 DNA reads TGTGCCAGCAGCGCCCGGACTAGCGGGAGTTTCCAGCAGTTCTTC. The chain has TRBV7-2 and TRBJ2-1; 13 bases are shared with TRBD2. Germline CDR1 reads SGHTA; CDR2 reads FQGNSA. The CDR3 totals 15 residues. V trimming: 5 bases; J trimming: 11 bases; junction bases outside the gene matches: 9. The whole variable domain, remainder taken from reference TRBV7-2 and TRBJ2-1, is GAGVSQSPSNKVTEKGKDVELRCDPISGHTALYWYRQSLGQGLEFLIYFQGNSAPDKSGLPSDRFSAERTGGSVSTLTIQRTQQEDSAVYLCASSARTSGSFQQFFGPGTRLTVL.

This rearrangement joins TRBV28 to TRBJ1-2, with TRBD1 as a possible D gene (6 bases). Trimming left V 8 bases short and J 2 bases short, with 12 bases between. The CDR3 has 13 amino acids. CDR1 MDHEN and CDR2 SYDVKM come from the germline V gene. The CDR3 region is CASWDMENYGYTF. CDR3 nucleotide sequence: TGTGCCAGCTGGGACATGGAAAACTATGGCTACACCTTC.

V is TRBV5-1 and J is TRBJ2-7, with D perhaps TRBD2 (6 bases). From germline, CDR1 is SGHRS and CDR2 YFSETQ. CDR3 size: 15 residues. The V end was cut by 1 base, the J end by 0 bases, with 11 bases between. The CDR3, as DNA: TGCGCCAGCAGCTTGTATGCGGGATTCTCCTACGAGCAGTACTTC. Translated, it gives CASSLYAGFSYEQYF.

J is TRBJ1-1 and V is TRBV7-8, with D perhaps TRBD1 (6 bases). Trimming took off 2 bases at V and 3 bases at J, with 7 bases between the two ends. Germline V lookup: CDR1 SGHVS, CDR2 FQNEAQ. The CDR3 is made up of 13 amino acids. CDR3 amino acids: CASSLKGDTEAFF. The CDR3 DNA is TGTGCCAGCAGCTTAAAGGGGGACACTGAAGCTTTCTTT.

J is TRBJ2-4 and V is TRBV6-8; D may be TRBD1 or TRBD2 (5 bases each). V was shortened by 9 bases and J by 0 bases, with 15 bases between the two germline ends. Germline CDR1 reads MNHGY; CDR2 reads SAAAGT. The CDR3 runs to 15 residues. Here the CDR3 DNA reads TGTGCCAGGGGGGAGAAGCAATTAGCCAAAAACATTCAGTACTTC. Its translation is CARGEKQLAKNIQYF.